These 32 T cell receptor beta chains were sequenced from one sample in a study of CD8+CD57+ T cells in acquired aplastic anemia (dated by TCRdb to between 2018 and 2020). Patients chosen for sequencing had shown expansion of CD8+CD57+ cells by flow cytometry. Sequencing used an Illumina HiSeq 2000. Genomic DNA served as template for TCR beta VDJ combination and CDR3 sequence profiling. TCRdb took the public reads, trimmed them with fastp at Q25, ran MiXCR for clone calling and kept in-frame beta chains. Rows are combined by CDR3 protein, so each entry shows the most common genes and DNA. Across this sample there are roughly 80,000 distinct CDR3 sequences, with 60% to 75% seen only once. Roughly 80% of the sample rests with the top ten. Sequenced material: sorted CD4+, CD8+, or CD8+CD57+ T cells (not recorded which) from PBMCs. The receptors stem from a human donor with aplastic anemia.

The gene calls are TRBV15 and TRBJ1-5, with 11 bases fitting TRBD1. After removal of 3 bases from V and 4 bases from J, the junction contained 8 bases not matched to a gene. The CDR3 spans 17 residues. Germline V gene lookup returns CDR1 LNHNV and CDR2 YYDKDF (reference sequence). The CDR3 loop reads CATSSRTGGRGNQPQHF. The CDR3 nucleotides are TGTGCCACCAGCAGCCGGACAGGGGGCAGAGGGAATCAGCCCCAGCATTTT.

The rearrangement joins TRBV7-9 to TRBJ1-5; D not resolved. Germline V gives CDR1 SEHNR, CDR2 FQNEAQ (reference sequence). The ends were cut back, 7 bases at V and 7 bases at J, with 11 bases in the middle. The CDR3 is made up of 12 amino acids. Here the CDR3 DNA reads TGTGCCAGCACCGACTCCCCCCAGCCCCAGCATTTT. Its translation is CASTDSPQPQHF. The variable domain in full, completed from reference TRBV7-9 and TRBJ1-5, reads DTGVSQNPRHKITKRGQNVTFRCDPISEHNRLYWYRQTLGQGPEFLTYFQNEAQLEKSRLLSDRFSAERPKGSFSTLEIQRTEQGDSAMYLCASTDSPQPQHFGDGTRLSIL.

The chain couples TRBV7-9 to TRBJ2-5; D not certain. CDR1 SEHNR and CDR2 FQNEAQ come from the germline V gene (reference sequence). This CDR3 has 13 amino acids. Trimming took 7 bases from V and 5 from J, leaving 14 bases between them. CDR3 amino acids: CASTPPGGETQYF. In DNA form, the CDR3 reads TGTGCCAGCACCCCGCCGGGTGGGGAGACCCAGTACTTC.

On this clonotype itself: Possible read error: a much larger clone is one base away. CDR3 bases: TGTGCCAGCAGCGTTCGTAGCGGGTCTTTCACAGATACGCAGTATTTT. It specifies CASSVRSGSFTDTQYF. The chain has TRBV9 and TRBJ2-3; 7 bases fit TRBD2. The V gene's germline CDR1 is SGDLS and CDR2 YYNGEE. This CDR3 is built from 16 residues. With V trimmed by 2 bases and J by 2 bases, 8 bases remained unmatched.

V and J are TRBV10-3 and TRBJ1-5, with D tentatively TRBD1 (5 bases). This CDR3 comprises 14 residues. Germline-derived CDR1 and CDR2 are ENHRY and SYGVKD. V lost 2 bases and J lost 11, with 16 bases in between. The CDR3 region is CAISEERGSGTQHF. CDR3 DNA: TGTGCCATCAGTGAGGAGAGGGGATCGGGGACCCAGCATTTT.

The CDR3 protein is CASSQTVYEQYF. In DNA, the CDR3 is TGTGCCAGCAGCCAGACAGTTTACGAGCAGTACTTC. The chain joins TRBV11-2 to TRBJ2-7, with a weak D call TRBD1 (5 bases). Germline V gives CDR1 SGHAT, CDR2 FQNNGV. This CDR3 has 12 residues. Between the trimmed V and J ends, which lost 5 bases and 4 bases, there was a span of 9 bases. The full variable domain, completed using reference TRBV11-2 and TRBJ2-7, is EAGVAQSPRYKIIEKRQSVAFWCNPISGHATLYWYQQILGQGPKLLIQFQNNGVVDDSQLPKDRFSAERLKGVDSTLKIQPAKLEDSAVYLCASSQTVYEQYFGPGTRLTVT.

Here the CDR3 DNA reads TGTGCCAGCAGCTCCCCCCGAGCGGGGCGCCAATCCTACGAGCAGTACTTC. Protein sequence: CASSSPRAGRQSYEQYF. V and J are TRBV11-2 and TRBJ2-7; 7 bases line up with TRBD2. Germline CDR1 reads SGHAT; CDR2 reads FQNNGV. V was pared by 4 bases and J by 1 base, with 13 bases of the junction left unmatched. This CDR3 is built from 17 residues.

This clonotype is a singleton in its sample. The V call is TRBV7-9, the J call TRBJ1-4; D remains unclear. Trimming took 6 bases from V and 8 from J, leaving 10 bases between them. Per the germline V gene, CDR1 is SEHNR and CDR2 is FQNEAQ (reference sequence). This CDR3 comprises 12 residues. The CDR3 spells CASRNEGEKLFF. The CDR3 DNA is TGTGCCAGCAGAAACGAAGGAGAAAAACTGTTTTTT.

The V and J genes are TRBV29-1 and TRBJ1-1; D is possibly TRBD1 (5 bases). Trimming cost V 4 bases and J 0 bases, with 12 bases left between them. The CDR3 contains 14 residues. Germline V gene sequence: CDR1 SQVTM, CDR2 ANQGSEA. CDR3 protein: CSVGDGVMNTEAFF. CDR3 nucleotide sequence: TGCAGCGTTGGGGACGGAGTAATGAACACTGAAGCTTTCTTT.

The V and J genes are TRBV11-1 and TRBJ2-1, with D tentatively TRBD2 (7 bases). With 1 base removed from V and 4 bases from J, the gap between germline ends came to 20 bases. CDR3 length: 18 residues. Germline loops: CDR1 SGHAT, CDR2 FQDESV (reference sequence). The CDR3 sequence: CASSLVAGASSVYNEQFF. The CDR3 coding sequence is TGTGCCAGCAGCTTAGTGGCGGGGGCTTCCAGCGTATACAATGAGCAGTTCTTC.

This clonotype came up many times. The chain joins TRBV12-3 or TRBV12-4 to TRBJ2-3, with a possible D match to TRBD2 (5 bases). V was shortened by 7 bases and J by 0 bases, with 8 bases between the two germline ends. The CDR3 length is 13 residues. As DNA, the CDR3 is TGTGCCAGCACGGGGATAAGCACAGATACGCAGTATTTT. It encodes CASTGISTDTQYF.

This clonotype was seen more than once but under ten times. The V gene is TRBV5-6, the J gene TRBJ2-7, with D maybe TRBD2 (6 bases). The CDR3 is made up of 16 amino acids. Looked up from germline, CDR1 is SGHDT and CDR2 is YYEEEE. V lost 0 bases, J lost 4 bases, and 17 bases lay in between. This CDR3 reads CASSLDRSSGSYEQYF. The DNA for the CDR3 is TGTGCCAGCAGCTTGGACAGATCAAGCGGGTCGTACGAGCAGTACTTC. The variable domain in full, with the rest retrieved from reference TRBV5-6 and TRBJ2-7, is DAGVTQSPTHLIKTRGQQVTLRCSPKSGHDTVSWYQQALGQGPQFIFQYYEEEERQRGNFPDRFSGHQFPNYSSELNVNALLLGDSALYLCASSLDRSSGSYEQYFGPGTRLTVT.

J is TRBJ2-3 and V is TRBV24-1; possible D gene TRBD2, 6 bases. Germline CDR1 reads KGHDR; CDR2 reads SFDVKD. The CDR3 runs 15 residues. Between the trimmed V and J ends, which lost 3 bases and 2 bases, there was a span of 11 bases. The CDR3 nucleotides read TGTGCCACCAGTGATCCGGGGGTTCCCACAGATACGCAGTATTTT. The encoded protein is CATSDPGVPTDTQYF.

This clonotype appeared a single time. The rearrangement joins TRBV7-4 to TRBJ2-5, with D maybe TRBD2 (5 bases). Deletions cut 5 bases from V and 0 bases from J, with 16 bases between. The CDR3 is 16 residues long. CDR1 SGHVT and CDR2 SQSDAQ come from the germline V gene. CDR3 bases: TGTGCCAGCAGCGTACTTCAATCGGGGTACCAAGAGACCCAGTACTTC. It translates to CASSVLQSGYQETQYF.

The V call is TRBV19, the J call TRBJ2-7; 11 positions match TRBD2. This CDR3 contains 15 residues. CDR1 and CDR2 from the germline V gene are LNHDA and SQIVND (reference sequence). The ends lost 4 bases at V and 1 base at J; junction bases unmatched: 3. The CDR3 protein is CASSTLAGGSYEQYF. The DNA of the CDR3 is TGTGCCAGTAGTACTCTAGCGGGAGGTTCCTACGAGCAGTACTTC.

V usage is TRBV14 and J usage is TRBJ2-1; weak D call: TRBD2 (6 bases). Germline loops: CDR1 SGHDN, CDR2 FVKESK. Trimming cost V 1 base and J 7 bases, with 14 bases left between them. The CDR3 length is 15 residues. This chain's CDR3 is CASSQGAGWGNEQFF. The CDR3 DNA reads as TGTGCCAGCAGCCAAGGTGCGGGGTGGGGTAATGAGCAGTTCTTC.

The chain links TRBV4-1 to TRBJ2-3; 13 positions agree with TRBD2. Germline CDR1 and CDR2: MGHRA and YSYEKL. With V trimmed by 2 bases and J by 4 bases, 12 bases remained unmatched. The CDR3 loop spans 19 amino acids. The CDR3 reads CASSQTGGLAGFIADTQYF. The CDR3 nucleotides read TGCGCCAGCAGCCAAACTGGGGGACTAGCGGGATTTATAGCAGATACGCAGTATTTT.

This chain connects TRBV29-1 to TRBJ2-7; TRBD1 matches 9 bases. Germline V lookup: CDR1 SQVTM, CDR2 ANQGSEA. The CDR3 is made up of 14 amino acids. Trimming took 0 bases from V and 7 from J; bases not matched to a gene: 7. The CDR3 here is CSVEDGTGTGEQYF. The CDR3 DNA is TGCAGCGTTGAAGACGGGACAGGGACGGGGGAGCAGTACTTC.

The rearrangement links TRBV7-6 to TRBJ2-1; D assignment may be TRBD1 or TRBD2 (7 bases each). Germline values: CDR1 SGHVS, CDR2 FNYEAQ. The CDR3 consists of 14 residues. The ends were cut back, 3 bases at V and 6 bases at J, with 12 bases in the middle. The CDR3 is CASSLTGTINEQFF. The CDR3 coding sequence is TGTGCCAGCAGCTTGACAGGGACTATCAATGAGCAGTTCTTC.

The chain combines TRBV5-6 with TRBJ2-7; D is possibly TRBD2 (5 bases). There are 16 residues in the CDR3. V lost 6 bases, J lost 0 bases, and 19 bases lay in between. Germline assignment: CDR1 SGHDT and CDR2 YYEEEE. The CDR3 coding sequence is TGTGCCAGCACCGACTGGCTAGCTGTGAGCTCCTACGAGCAGTACTTC. The encoded protein is CASTDWLAVSSYEQYF.

This chain joins TRBV20-1 and TRBJ2-5; D is possibly TRBD2 (5 bases). The CDR3 has 13 amino acids. Germline loops: CDR1 DFQATT, CDR2 SNEGSKA (reference sequence). With 2 bases removed from V and 1 base from J, the gap between germline ends came to 8 bases. The CDR3 DNA is TGCAGTGCTAGACTCCTAGCCCAAGAGACCCAGTACTTC. It encodes CSARLLAQETQYF.

This chain links TRBV2 with TRBJ2-7; D is undetermined. This CDR3 has 10 residues. V dropped 7 bases and J dropped 3 bases, with 4 bases sitting between them. Germline V CDR1 and CDR2: SNHLY, FYNNEI. The CDR3 region is CASMLYEQYF. The CDR3 DNA is TGTGCCAGCATGCTCTACGAGCAGTACTTC.

Of note for this clonotype: The missing conserved phenylalanine or tryptophan at the end of this CDR3 makes a read error likely. The chain joins TRBV2 to TRBJ1-1, with a weak D call TRBD1 (6 bases). CDR3 length: 14 residues. V lost 5 bases to trimming and J lost 0 bases, with 10 bases between them. CDR1 SNHLY and CDR2 FYNNEI come from the germline V gene. CDR3 sequence reads: CASSPGHMNTEAFL. The CDR3 nucleotides are TGTGCCAGCAGTCCGGGACACATGAACACTGAAGCTTTCCTT.

In the case of this clonotype: One end of the junction is discordant with germline, which a read error may explain. This chain uses TRBV20-1 with TRBJ2-7, with TRBD2 matching 12 bases. Germline assignment: CDR1 DFQATT and CDR2 SNEGSKA (reference sequence). The CDR3 runs 14 residues. Written as DNA, the CDR3 is TGCAGTGCCAGAGGACTAGCGGGAAACTACGAGCAGTACTTC. This translates into CSARGLAGNYEQYF.

This chain joins TRBV5-4 and TRBJ2-7; tentatively, D is TRBD2 (5 bases). CDR1 is SGHNT and CDR2 is YYREEE in the germline V gene (reference sequence). The CDR3 has 15 residues. V shed 5 bases and J shed 3 bases, with 18 bases lying between them. CDR3 sequence: CASSQSGGIVYEQYF. The CDR3, as DNA: TGTGCCAGCAGTCAGAGCGGCGGTATAGTCTACGAGCAGTACTTC.

This chain joins TRBV29-1 and TRBJ1-1; no definite D call. The V gene lost 4 bases and the J gene lost 3 bases, with 6 bases spanning the gap. Per germline, CDR1 SQVTM and CDR2 ANQGSEA. The CDR3 totals 11 residues. The CDR3 nucleotides are TGCAGCGTTGGGACGTACACTGAAGCTTTCTTT. Its translation is CSVGTYTEAFF.

This clonotype has only one observation. The chain links TRBV11-1 to TRBJ2-1, with 12 bases aligning to TRBD2. Germline CDR1 is SGHAT and CDR2 is FQDESV (reference sequence). The V gene end was trimmed by 5 bases and the J gene end by 6 bases; junction bases not matched to a gene: 11. The CDR3 is made up of 17 amino acids. CDR3 bases: TGTGCCAGCAGCCCAAGACTAGCGGGAGTGGTAGCCAATGAGCAGTTCTTC. Its translation: CASSPRLAGVVANEQFF.

This clonotype was counted between two and nine times. The rearrangement links TRBV25-1 to TRBJ2-3; the D gene is possibly TRBD2 (6 bases). Germline CDR1 is MGHDK and CDR2 is SYGVNS. The CDR3 length is 12 residues. Trimming stripped 3 bases from V and 11 bases from J, with 12 bases between. Here the CDR3 DNA reads TGTGCCAGCAGTGACGCGGGGTTTAGGCAGTATTTT. This gives the protein CASSDAGFRQYF.

CDR3 sequence reads: CASSHSPRRYEQYF. DNA for the CDR3: TGTGCCAGCAGCCATAGTCCACGCCGCTACGAGCAGTACTTC. The rearrangement joins TRBV7-9 to TRBJ2-7; no reliable D call. Germline CDR1 is SEHNR and CDR2 is FQNEAQ (reference sequence). Trimming left V 5 bases short and J 3 bases short, with 14 bases between. The CDR3 loop spans 14 amino acids.

The chain employs TRBV29-1 and TRBJ2-2; the D is unclear. Germline V lookup: CDR1 SQVTM, CDR2 ANQGSEA. V lost 5 bases, J lost 1 base, and 11 bases lay in between. This CDR3 has 14 residues. The chain's CDR3 is CSVFSGENTGELFF. CDR3 nucleotide sequence: TGCAGCGTTTTCTCCGGTGAGAACACCGGGGAGCTGTTTTTT.

This sequence joins TRBV19 and TRBJ2-1; 9 nucleotides agree with TRBD1. In germline, CDR1 is LNHDA, CDR2 SQIVND (reference sequence). With V trimmed by 7 bases and J by 6 bases, 7 bases remained unmatched. The CDR3 contains 14 residues. This chain's CDR3 is CASKTNRGLNEQFF. The CDR3 nucleotides read TGTGCCAGTAAAACCAACAGGGGGCTCAATGAGCAGTTCTTC.

V is TRBV9 and J is TRBJ1-3; 7 bases map to TRBD1. Per germline, CDR1 SGDLS and CDR2 YYNGEE. There are 19 residues in the CDR3. The ends lost 4 bases at V and 2 bases at J; junction bases unmatched: 18. DNA for the CDR3: TGTGCCAGCAGCCCGAGGGGGCCTCCGCACGAGACCACTGGAAACACCATATATTTT. Encoded protein: CASSPRGPPHETTGNTIYF.